The source of this TCR beta chain is a study of T cell repertoires in cytomegalovirus infection. Background on the study: Both a matching HLA type and CMV infection were indicated by public TCR beta signatures.

The sample holds many counts of this clonotype. Its antigen is unknown. TCRdb re-derived calls from the reads in MiXCR, one entry per CDR3 protein. Here the sample spans 150,000 to 200,000 distinct CDR3 sequences, 8.5% to 10% being singletons. Notes on the study in general: Cumulative public TCR beta family frequency identified carriers of CMV plus the relevant HLA.

From germline, CDR1 is DFQATT and CDR2 SNEGSKA (reference sequence). Trimming took 3 bases from V and 0 from J; bases not matched to a gene: 1. This CDR3 contains 14 residues. Sequenced input: PBMCs. This TCR was sampled from a human donor in good health (CMV status not recorded). Some clones in this sample may be carry-over from other donors' samples. This rearrangement joins TRBV20-1 to TRBJ2-2; TRBD2 matches 7 bases. In DNA form, the CDR3 reads TGCAGTGCTAGTACTAGCGCGAACACCGGGGAGCTGTTTTTT. Translation gives CSASTSANTGELFF.